The TCR beta chain under discussion was sequenced for a study of blood T cell repertoires in COVID-19. Which cohort a participant joined came from the clinical history participants gave. TCRdb's copy holds only in-frame clones and misses some; the assay was immunoSEQ multiplex PCR. The sample has approximately 300,000 clones, roughly 85% seen once. The source is a woman aged 25 to 39 who had recovered from COVID-19. The sequenced sample consisted of PBMCs or T cells enriched from blood (not recorded which).

The CDR3 DNA sequence: TGCGCCAGCAGCTTCGGGACAGCAAAGAACTATGGCTACACCTTC. This gives the protein CASSFGTAKNYGYTF. J is TRBJ1-2 and V is TRBV5-1, with TRBD1 identical over 7 bases. Germline V lookup: CDR1 SGHRS, CDR2 YFSETQ. This CDR3 spans 15 amino acids. The V gene end was trimmed by 2 bases and the J gene end by 2 bases; junction bases not matched to a gene: 6. The entire variable domain, with the rest obtained from reference TRBV5-1 and TRBJ1-2, is as follows: KAGVTQTPRYLIKTRGQQVTLSCSPISGHRSVSWYQQTPGQGLQFLFEYFSETQRNKGNFPGRFSGRQFSNSRSEMNVSTLELGDSALYLCASSFGTAKNYGYTFGSGTRLTVV.